This entry lists 22 T cell receptor beta chains sequenced from one sample in a study of blood T cells in healthy people across ages. The use of a sample-barcoded 5' primer and a J-beta primer mix characterized a second PCR of about 7 to 12 cycles. TCRdb re-analysed the 5' RACE reads in MiXCR, keeping a single row per CDR3 protein. The sample holds hundreds of thousands of distinct CDR3 sequences, 50% to 60% seen once. Sequences were obtained from blood. The receptors were sampled from a man in his sixties in good health.

The chain is built from TRBV14 and TRBJ2-7; tentatively, D is TRBD1 (6 bases). Trimming removed 1 base from V and 1 base from J, with 14 bases in between. The length of the CDR3 is 16 residues. Germline CDR1 is SGHDN and CDR2 is FVKESK. The CDR3 loop is CASSQAGRGASYEQYF. CDR3 nucleotides: TGTGCCAGCAGCCAAGCCGGCAGGGGCGCGTCCTACGAGCAGTACTTC.

This clonotype was detected a few times. The chain uses TRBV15 and TRBJ1-4, with 7 bases aligning to TRBD1. The germline V gene encodes CDR1 LNHNV and CDR2 YYDKDF (reference sequence). This CDR3 contains 14 residues. J was trimmed by 10 bases and V by 2 bases; bases with no gene match: 7. CDR3 bases: TGTGCCACCAGCAGACCTCGACAGGGTCGAAAACTGTTTTTT. This sequence encodes CATSRPRQGRKLFF.

V gene TRBV6-2 or TRBV6-3 combines with J gene TRBJ2-4; TRBD2 might be the D (5 bases). This CDR3 contains 13 residues. Germline lookup yields CDR1 MNHEY and CDR2 SVGEGT. With 0 bases removed from V and 14 bases from J, the gap between germline ends came to 14 bases. CDR3 amino acids: CASSYSGAPEEYF. The CDR3 nucleotides read TGTGCCAGCAGTTACTCGGGAGCTCCAGAGGAGTACTTC.

The chain combines TRBV5-1 with TRBJ2-6, with D unclear. The CDR3 is 16 amino acids. The ends were cut back, 4 bases at V and 4 bases at J, with 15 bases in the middle. CDR1 is SGHRS, CDR2 YFSETQ, per germline. The CDR3 protein is CASSPPSAGGANVLTF. The CDR3 region has the DNA TGCGCCAGCAGCCCGCCTTCAGCCGGGGGGGCCAACGTCCTGACTTTC.

This clonotype was observed a handful of times. V usage is TRBV6-2 or TRBV6-3 and J usage is TRBJ2-1; D is unclear. Trimming took 7 bases from V and 7 from J, leaving 11 bases between them. This CDR3 has 12 residues. CDR1 and CDR2 (germline): MNHEY, SVGEGT. Here the CDR3 reads CASTEARNEQFF. The CDR3 coding sequence is TGTGCCAGCACCGAAGCTAGAAATGAGCAGTTCTTC.

The V and J genes are TRBV6-1 and TRBJ2-6; the D gene is possibly TRBD1 (6 bases). This CDR3 comprises 16 residues. V was clipped by 5 bases and J by 4 bases, with 15 bases between them. From germline, CDR1 is MNHNS and CDR2 SASEGT. In DNA, the CDR3 is TGTGCCAGCAGTCCCCAGGGGTTACTGGGGGCCAACGTCCTGACTTTC. Translated, it gives CASSPQGLLGANVLTF.

The CDR3 reads CASSYRESNSPLHF. In DNA, the CDR3 is TGTGCCAGCAGTTACCGGGAATCTAATTCACCCCTCCACTTT. V usage is TRBV25-1 and J usage is TRBJ1-6, with D hard to call. The germline V gene has CDR1 MGHDK and CDR2 SYGVNS. The CDR3 runs to 14 residues. V shed 5 bases and J shed 6 bases, with 11 bases lying between them.

Remarks on this clonotype: Just one base apart from a much larger clone, this may be a read error. The rearrangement links TRBV4-3 to TRBJ2-7; TRBD1 aligns across 10 bases. Germline V gene lookup returns CDR1 LGHNA and CDR2 YSLEER. V was pared by 4 bases and J by 3 bases, with 3 bases of the junction left unmatched. This CDR3 contains 14 residues. The CDR3 is CASSRGQGRYEQYF. In nucleotides, the CDR3 is TGCGCCAGCAGCCGGGGACAGGGGCGCTACGAGCAGTACTTC.

The chain has TRBV11-2 and TRBJ2-2, with D tentatively TRBD2 (7 bases). This CDR3 comprises 14 residues. Looked up from germline, CDR1 is SGHAT and CDR2 is FQNNGV. V lost 3 bases and J lost 7, with 12 bases in between. This CDR3 is CASSFQRGGGELFF. CDR3 DNA: TGTGCCAGCAGCTTCCAAAGGGGGGGCGGGGAGCTGTTTTTT.

The chain links TRBV29-1 to TRBJ2-4; D uncertain. The CDR3 length is 15 residues. CDR1 is SQVTM and CDR2 is ANQGSEA in the germline V gene. Trimming took 6 bases from V and 3 from J, leaving 18 bases between them. CDR3 region: CSVQVWSRDKNIQYF. The CDR3 DNA reads as TGCAGCGTCCAGGTGTGGAGCCGAGACAAAAACATTCAGTACTTC.

The genes are TRBV4-2 and TRBJ2-3; possibly TRBD1 for D (6 bases). V dropped 0 bases and J dropped 1 base, with 11 bases sitting between them. The CDR3 is 16 residues long. In germline, CDR1 is LGHNA, CDR2 YNFKEQ. The CDR3 coding sequence is TGTGCCAGCAGCCAAGATCTAGAGGGGGGCACAGATACGCAGTATTTT. It translates to CASSQDLEGGTDTQYF.

V usage is TRBV27 and J usage is TRBJ2-3, with TRBD1 identical over 12 bases. The CDR3 sequence is 22 residues long. CDR1 MNHEY and CDR2 SMNVEV come from the germline V gene (reference sequence). Trimming took 2 bases from V and 1 from J; bases not matched to a gene: 19. DNA of the CDR3: TGTGCCAGCAGTTTAGGGACAGGGGGCCCTGGCGGGAGTTTCTTTGGCACAGATACGCAGTATTTT. This translates into CASSLGTGGPGGSFFGTDTQYF.

This rearrangement joins TRBV6-1 to TRBJ2-1, with 7 nucleotides matching TRBD1. Unmatched junction bases numbered 15, after V lost 6 bases and J lost 1 base. Germline V gene sequence: CDR1 MNHNS, CDR2 SASEGT. The CDR3 contains 18 residues. Here the CDR3 reads CASRHQSIRTGSYNEQFF. The DNA of the CDR3 is TGTGCCAGCAGGCACCAATCCATCCGGACAGGATCCTACAATGAGCAGTTCTTC.

This clonotype was seen at least ten times. CDR3 in amino acids: CSARDARGHEQYF. For the CDR3, the DNA is TGCAGTGCTAGAGATGCAAGGGGCCACGAGCAGTACTTC. The chain is built from TRBV20-1 and TRBJ2-7, with D maybe TRBD1 (5 bases). Deletions cut 0 bases from V and 5 bases from J, with 11 bases between. CDR3 length: 13 amino acids. Germline V lookup: CDR1 DFQATT, CDR2 SNEGSKA (reference sequence).

V and J are TRBV20-1 and TRBJ2-1; 11 bases agree with TRBD2. Per the germline V gene, CDR1 is DFQATT and CDR2 is SNEGSKA (reference sequence). The CDR3 contains 17 residues. With V trimmed by 3 bases and J by 3 bases, 10 bases remained unmatched. This CDR3 reads CSARPGTSGAVYNEQFF. CDR3 coding DNA: TGCAGTGCTAGGCCCGGGACTAGCGGTGCGGTCTACAATGAGCAGTTCTTC.

This clonotype was seen ten or more times. The CDR3 nucleotides read TGCAGCGTTTCACAGGGCTCTGGGGCCAACGTCCTGACTTTC. It translates to CSVSQGSGANVLTF. The chain is built from TRBV29-1 and TRBJ2-6; D possibly corresponds to TRBD1 (6 bases). There are 14 residues in the CDR3. CDR1 is SQVTM and CDR2 is ANQGSEA in the germline V gene. Trimming took off 5 bases at V and 0 bases at J, with 8 bases between the two ends.

The chain uses TRBV7-3 and TRBJ2-4; D unresolved. The J call may be faulty, since TRBJ2-7 better matches the DNA end. The CDR3 is 13 residues long. Germline CDR1 SGHTA, CDR2 FQGTGA. The CDR3 here is CASSPDPPYEQYF. The CDR3 DNA follows: TGTGCCAGCAGCCCTGACCCACCCTACGAGCAGTACTTC.

This sequence joins TRBV20-1 and TRBJ2-1; TRBD1 aligns across 10 bases. Germline loops: CDR1 DFQATT, CDR2 SNEGSKA (reference sequence). V lost 4 bases, J lost 4 bases, and 7 bases stayed unmatched. CDR3 length: 15 amino acids. CDR3 in DNA: TGCAGTGCTACCCCCCGGGACAGGGGATACAATGAGCAGTTCTTC. It is translated as CSATPRDRGYNEQFF.

V and J are TRBV13 and TRBJ2-5; D remains ambiguous. V was trimmed by 4 bases and J by 0 bases, leaving 9 bases between them. Germline V gene lookup returns CDR1 PRHDT and CDR2 FYEKMQ (reference sequence). There are 14 residues in the CDR3. CDR3 nucleotides: TGTGCCAGCAGCTCTTCCCGGGACCAAGAGACCCAGTACTTC. This gives the protein CASSSSRDQETQYF.

The chain links TRBV20-1 to TRBJ1-4; D ambiguous. The V end lost 5 bases, the J end lost 5 bases, and 18 bases lay between the germline ends. The CDR3 loop spans 15 amino acids. CDR1 DFQATT and CDR2 SNEGSKA come from the germline V gene (reference sequence). The CDR3 loop reads CSAPPPGQKNEKLFF. The DNA for the CDR3 is TGCAGTGCTCCTCCGCCCGGGCAGAAGAATGAAAAACTGTTTTTT.

This clonotype was seen repeatedly, ten times or more. The chain links TRBV29-1 to TRBJ2-1; 15 nucleotides line up with TRBD2. CDR3 length equals 18 residues. CDR1 is SQVTM, CDR2 ANQGSEA, per germline. With 6 bases clipped from V and 0 bases from J, the junction kept 9 bases outside the gene matches. In DNA, the CDR3 is TGCAGCGTCAAAACCGGACTAGCGGGGGGGTTCTCCTACAATGAGCAGTTCTTC. Protein: CSVKTGLAGGFSYNEQFF.

The chain has TRBV6-2 or TRBV6-3 and TRBJ2-6; TRBD2 aligns across 13 bases. Germline trimming cut 4 bases from V and 0 bases from J; bases unmatched to any gene: 6. Germline CDR1 MNHEY, CDR2 SVGEGT. CDR3 length: 19 residues. The CDR3 nucleotides are TGTGCCAGCAGTTTCACGGGACTAGCGGGACACTCTGGGGCCAACGTCCTGACTTTC. Its translation is CASSFTGLAGHSGANVLTF.